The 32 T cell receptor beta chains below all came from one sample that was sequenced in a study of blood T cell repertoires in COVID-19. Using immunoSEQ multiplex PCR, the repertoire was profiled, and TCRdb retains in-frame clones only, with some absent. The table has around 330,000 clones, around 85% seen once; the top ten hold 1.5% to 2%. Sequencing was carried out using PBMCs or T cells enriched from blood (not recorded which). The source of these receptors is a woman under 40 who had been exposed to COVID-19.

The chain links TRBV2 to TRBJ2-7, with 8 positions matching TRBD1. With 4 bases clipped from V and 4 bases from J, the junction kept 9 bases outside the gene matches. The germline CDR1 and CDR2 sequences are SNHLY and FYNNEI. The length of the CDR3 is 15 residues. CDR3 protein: CASSGLETGEYEQYF. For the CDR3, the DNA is TGTGCCAGCAGTGGGCTGGAGACAGGGGAATACGAGCAGTACTTC.

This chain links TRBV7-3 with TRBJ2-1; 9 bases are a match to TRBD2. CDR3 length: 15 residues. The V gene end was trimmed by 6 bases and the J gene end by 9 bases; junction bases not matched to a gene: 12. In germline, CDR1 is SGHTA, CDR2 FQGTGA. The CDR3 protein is CASSNKIAGATEQFF. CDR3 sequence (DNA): TGTGCCAGCAGTAATAAGATAGCGGGAGCTACTGAGCAGTTCTTC.

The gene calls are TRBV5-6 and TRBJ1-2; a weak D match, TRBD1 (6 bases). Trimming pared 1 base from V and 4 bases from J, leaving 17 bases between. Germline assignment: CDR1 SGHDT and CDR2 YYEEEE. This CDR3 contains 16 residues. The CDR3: CASSLFARGVVYGYTF. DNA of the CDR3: TGTGCCAGCAGCTTGTTCGCCAGGGGAGTAGTCTATGGCTACACCTTC.

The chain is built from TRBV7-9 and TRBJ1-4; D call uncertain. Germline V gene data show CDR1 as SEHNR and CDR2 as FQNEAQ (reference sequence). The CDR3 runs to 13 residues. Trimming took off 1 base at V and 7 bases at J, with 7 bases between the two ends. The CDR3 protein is CASSLEPVEKLFF. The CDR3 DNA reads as TGTGCCAGCAGCTTAGAACCGGTTGAAAAACTGTTTTTT.

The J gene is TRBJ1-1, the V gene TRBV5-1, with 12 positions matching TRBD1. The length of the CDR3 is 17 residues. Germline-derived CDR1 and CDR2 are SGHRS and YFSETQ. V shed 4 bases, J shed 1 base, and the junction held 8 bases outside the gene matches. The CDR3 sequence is CASSLLGTGGTNTEAFF. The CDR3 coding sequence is TGCGCCAGCAGCCTATTGGGGACAGGGGGCACGAACACTGAAGCTTTCTTT. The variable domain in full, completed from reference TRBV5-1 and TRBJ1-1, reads KAGVTQTPRYLIKTRGQQVTLSCSPISGHRSVSWYQQTPGQGLQFLFEYFSETQRNKGNFPGRFSGRQFSNSRSEMNVSTLELGDSALYLCASSLLGTGGTNTEAFFGQGTRLTVV.

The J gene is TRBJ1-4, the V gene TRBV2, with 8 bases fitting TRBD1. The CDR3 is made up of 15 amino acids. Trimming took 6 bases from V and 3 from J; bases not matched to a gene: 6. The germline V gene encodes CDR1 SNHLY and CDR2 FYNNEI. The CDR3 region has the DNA TGTGCCAGCAGACTTGACAGGGGACCTAATGAAAAACTGTTTTTT. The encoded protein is CASRLDRGPNEKLFF.

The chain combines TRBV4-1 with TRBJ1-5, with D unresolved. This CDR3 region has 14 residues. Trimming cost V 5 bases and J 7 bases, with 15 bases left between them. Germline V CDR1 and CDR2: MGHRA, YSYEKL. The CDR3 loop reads CASSAGLATQPQHF. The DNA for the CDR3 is TGCGCCAGCAGCGCGGGCCTCGCAACCCAGCCCCAGCATTTT.

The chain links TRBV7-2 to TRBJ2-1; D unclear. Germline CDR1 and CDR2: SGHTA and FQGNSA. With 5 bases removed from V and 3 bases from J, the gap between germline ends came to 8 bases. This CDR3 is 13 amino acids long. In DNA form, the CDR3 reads TGTGCCAGCAGCATCTCAGGCTACAATGAGCAGTTCTTC. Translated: CASSISGYNEQFF.

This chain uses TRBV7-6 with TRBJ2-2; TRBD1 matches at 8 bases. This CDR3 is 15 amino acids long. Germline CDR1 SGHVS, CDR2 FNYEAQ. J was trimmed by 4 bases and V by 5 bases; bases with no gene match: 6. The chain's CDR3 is CASSPQGTGTGELFF. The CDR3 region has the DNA TGTGCCAGCAGCCCGCAGGGGACAGGCACCGGGGAGCTGTTTTTT.

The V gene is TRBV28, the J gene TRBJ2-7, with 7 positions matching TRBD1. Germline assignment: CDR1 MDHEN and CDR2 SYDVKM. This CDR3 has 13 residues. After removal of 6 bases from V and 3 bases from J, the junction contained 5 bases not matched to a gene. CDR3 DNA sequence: TGTGCCAGCAGACAGGGGCTCTACTACGAGCAGTACTTC. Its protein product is CASRQGLYYEQYF.

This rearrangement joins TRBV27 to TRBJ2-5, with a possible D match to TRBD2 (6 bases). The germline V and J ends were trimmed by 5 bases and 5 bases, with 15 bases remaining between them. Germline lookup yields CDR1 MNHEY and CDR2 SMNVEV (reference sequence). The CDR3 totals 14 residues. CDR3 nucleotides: TGTGCCAGCAGTACGGGACTCGCCACCGAGACCCAGTACTTC. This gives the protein CASSTGLATETQYF.

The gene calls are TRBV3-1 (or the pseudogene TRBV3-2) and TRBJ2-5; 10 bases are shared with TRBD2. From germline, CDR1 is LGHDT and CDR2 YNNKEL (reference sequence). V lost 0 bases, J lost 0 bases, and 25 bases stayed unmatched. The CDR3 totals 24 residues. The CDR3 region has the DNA TGTGCCAGCAGCCAAGAAACGGATCCCCAGGGGGGGCAGCCAACTAGCGGGGACCAAGAGACCCAGTACTTC. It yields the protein CASSQETDPQGGQPTSGDQETQYF.

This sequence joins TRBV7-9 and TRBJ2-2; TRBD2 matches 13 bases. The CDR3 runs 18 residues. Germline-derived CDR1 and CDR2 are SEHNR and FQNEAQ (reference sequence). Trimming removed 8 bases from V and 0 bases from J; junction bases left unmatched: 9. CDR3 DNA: TGTGCCAGCCCCATTACGACTAGCGGGAGGCCGAACACCGGGGAGCTGTTTTTT. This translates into CASPITTSGRPNTGELFF.

CDR3 amino acids: CASSLTANTIYF. CDR3 nucleotides: TGTGCCAGCAGTTTGACAGCAAACACCATATATTTT. The genes are TRBV28 and TRBJ1-3; the D gene is possibly TRBD1 (5 bases). Deletions cut 3 bases from V and 6 bases from J, with 6 bases between. Germline V lookup: CDR1 MDHEN, CDR2 SYDVKM. The CDR3 spans 12 residues.

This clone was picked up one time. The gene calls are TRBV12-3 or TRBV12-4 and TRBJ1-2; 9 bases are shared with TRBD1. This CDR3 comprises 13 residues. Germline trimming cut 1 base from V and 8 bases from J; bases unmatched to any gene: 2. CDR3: CASSLGTGDGYTF. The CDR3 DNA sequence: TGTGCCAGCAGTTTAGGGACAGGGGACGGCTACACCTTC.

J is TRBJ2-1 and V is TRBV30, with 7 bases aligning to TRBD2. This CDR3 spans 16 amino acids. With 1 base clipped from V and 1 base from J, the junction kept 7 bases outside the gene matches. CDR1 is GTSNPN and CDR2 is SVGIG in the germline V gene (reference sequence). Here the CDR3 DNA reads TGTGCCTGGAGTGGTCTACCGGGGGGATCCTACAATGAGCAGTTCTTC. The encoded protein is CAWSGLPGGSYNEQFF.

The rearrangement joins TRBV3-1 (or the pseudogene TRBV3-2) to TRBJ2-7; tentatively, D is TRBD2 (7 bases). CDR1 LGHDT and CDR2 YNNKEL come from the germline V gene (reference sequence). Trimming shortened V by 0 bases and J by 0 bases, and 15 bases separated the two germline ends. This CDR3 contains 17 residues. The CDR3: CASSQDRGGASSYEQYF. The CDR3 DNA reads TGTGCCAGCAGCCAAGATAGAGGGGGGGCGAGCTCCTACGAGCAGTACTTC.

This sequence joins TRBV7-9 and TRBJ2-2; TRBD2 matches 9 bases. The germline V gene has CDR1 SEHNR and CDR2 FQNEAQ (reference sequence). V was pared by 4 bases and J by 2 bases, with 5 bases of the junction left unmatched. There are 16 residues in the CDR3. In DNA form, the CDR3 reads TGTGCCAGCAGCTCGATAGCGGGGGTCAACACCGGGGAGCTGTTTTTT. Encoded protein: CASSSIAGVNTGELFF.

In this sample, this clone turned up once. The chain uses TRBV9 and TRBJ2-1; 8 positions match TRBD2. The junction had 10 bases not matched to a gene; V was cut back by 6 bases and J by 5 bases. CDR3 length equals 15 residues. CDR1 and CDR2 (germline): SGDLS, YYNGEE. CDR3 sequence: CASKDSGSVHNEQFF. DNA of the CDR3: TGTGCCAGCAAGGACAGCGGGAGTGTCCACAATGAGCAGTTCTTC.

CDR3 DNA sequence: TGTGCCAGCAGTTCGGGACTAGCGAGGCACAATGAGCAGTTCTTC. Encoded protein: CASSSGLARHNEQFF. The chain uses TRBV6-5 and TRBJ2-1; the match to TRBD2 covers 10 bases. Germline CDR1 is MNHEY and CDR2 is SVGAGI. The J segment lost 5 bases and the V segment lost 4 bases, leaving 5 bases of the junction unmatched. This CDR3 is 15 amino acids long.

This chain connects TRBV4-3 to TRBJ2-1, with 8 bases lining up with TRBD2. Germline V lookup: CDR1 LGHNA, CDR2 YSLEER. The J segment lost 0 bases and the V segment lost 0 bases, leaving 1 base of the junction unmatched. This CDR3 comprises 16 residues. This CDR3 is CASSQDGRGSYNEQFF. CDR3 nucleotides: TGCGCCAGCAGCCAAGACGGGAGGGGCTCCTACAATGAGCAGTTCTTC.

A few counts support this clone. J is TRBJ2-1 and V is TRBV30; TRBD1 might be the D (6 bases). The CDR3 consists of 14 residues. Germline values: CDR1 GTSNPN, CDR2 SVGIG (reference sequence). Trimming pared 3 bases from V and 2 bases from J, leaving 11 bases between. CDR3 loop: CAWSAGTTYNEQFF. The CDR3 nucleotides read TGTGCCTGGAGCGCCGGGACAACCTACAATGAGCAGTTCTTC.

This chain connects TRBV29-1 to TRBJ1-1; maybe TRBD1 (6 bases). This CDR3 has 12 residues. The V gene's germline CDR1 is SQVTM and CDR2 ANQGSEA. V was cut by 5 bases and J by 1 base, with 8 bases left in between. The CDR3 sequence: CSVPTGNTEAFF. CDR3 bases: TGCAGCGTTCCGACAGGGAACACTGAAGCTTTCTTT. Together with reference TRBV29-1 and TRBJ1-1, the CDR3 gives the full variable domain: SAVISQKPSRDICQRGTSLTIQCQVDSQVTMMFWYRQQPGQSLTLIATANQGSEATYESGFVIDKFPISRPNLTFSTLTVSNMSPEDSSIYLCSVPTGNTEAFFGQGTRLTVV.

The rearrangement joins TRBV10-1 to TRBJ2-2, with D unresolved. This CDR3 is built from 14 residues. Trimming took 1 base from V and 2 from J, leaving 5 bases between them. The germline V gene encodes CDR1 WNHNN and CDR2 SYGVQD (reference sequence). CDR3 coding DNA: TGCGCCAGCAGTGAGTTCGGTAACACCGGGGAGCTGTTTTTT. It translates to CASSEFGNTGELFF.

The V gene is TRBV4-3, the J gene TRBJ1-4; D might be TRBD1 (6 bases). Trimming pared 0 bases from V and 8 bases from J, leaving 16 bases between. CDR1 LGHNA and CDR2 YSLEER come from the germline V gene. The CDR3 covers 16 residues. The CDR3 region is CASSQDLAGALEKLFF. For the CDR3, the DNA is TGCGCCAGCAGCCAAGATCTCGCAGGGGCTTTGGAAAAACTGTTTTTT.

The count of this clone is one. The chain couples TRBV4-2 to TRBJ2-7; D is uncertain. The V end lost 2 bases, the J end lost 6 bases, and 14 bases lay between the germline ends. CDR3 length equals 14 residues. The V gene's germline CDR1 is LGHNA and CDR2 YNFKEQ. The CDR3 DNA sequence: TGTGCCAGCAGCCAAAGTGAACACCCTGGCGAGCAGTACTTC. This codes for CASSQSEHPGEQYF.

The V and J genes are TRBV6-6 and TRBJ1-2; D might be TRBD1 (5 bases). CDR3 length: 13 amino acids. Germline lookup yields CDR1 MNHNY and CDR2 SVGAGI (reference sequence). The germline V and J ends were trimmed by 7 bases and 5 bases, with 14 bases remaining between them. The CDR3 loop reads CASTDRQGYGYTF. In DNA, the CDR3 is TGTGCCAGCACCGACCGGCAGGGTTATGGCTACACCTTC.

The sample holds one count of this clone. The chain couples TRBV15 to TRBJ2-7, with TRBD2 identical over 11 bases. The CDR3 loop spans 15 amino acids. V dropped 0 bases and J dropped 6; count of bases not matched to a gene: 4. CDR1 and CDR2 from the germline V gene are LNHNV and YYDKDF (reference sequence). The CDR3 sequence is CATSRDTSGRSEQYF. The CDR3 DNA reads TGTGCCACCAGCAGAGATACTAGCGGGAGATCCGAGCAGTACTTC.

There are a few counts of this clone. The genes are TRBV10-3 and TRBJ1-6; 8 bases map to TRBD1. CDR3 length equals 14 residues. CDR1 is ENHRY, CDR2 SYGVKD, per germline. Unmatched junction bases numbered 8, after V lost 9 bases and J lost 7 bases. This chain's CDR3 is CAIGAQGANSPLHF. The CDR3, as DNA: TGTGCCATTGGAGCCCAGGGGGCCAATTCACCCCTCCACTTT.

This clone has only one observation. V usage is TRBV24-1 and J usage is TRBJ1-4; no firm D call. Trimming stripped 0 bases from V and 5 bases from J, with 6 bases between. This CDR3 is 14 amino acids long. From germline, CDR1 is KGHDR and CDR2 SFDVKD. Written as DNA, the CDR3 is TGTGCCACCAGTGATTTGACCTACAATGAAAAACTGTTTTTT. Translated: CATSDLTYNEKLFF.

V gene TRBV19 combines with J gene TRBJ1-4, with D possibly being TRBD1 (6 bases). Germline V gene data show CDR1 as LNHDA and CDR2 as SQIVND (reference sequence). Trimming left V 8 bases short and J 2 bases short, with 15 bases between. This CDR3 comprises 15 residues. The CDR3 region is CASRTGPLTNEKLFF. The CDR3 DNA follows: TGTGCCAGTCGCACAGGGCCCCTGACTAATGAAAAACTGTTTTTT.

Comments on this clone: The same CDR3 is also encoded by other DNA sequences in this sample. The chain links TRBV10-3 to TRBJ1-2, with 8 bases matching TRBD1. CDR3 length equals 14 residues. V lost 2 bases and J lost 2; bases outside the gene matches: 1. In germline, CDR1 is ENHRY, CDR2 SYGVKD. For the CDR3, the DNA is TGTGCCATCAGTGAGGGACAGGGAAACTATGGCTACACCTTC. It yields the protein CAISEGQGNYGYTF.